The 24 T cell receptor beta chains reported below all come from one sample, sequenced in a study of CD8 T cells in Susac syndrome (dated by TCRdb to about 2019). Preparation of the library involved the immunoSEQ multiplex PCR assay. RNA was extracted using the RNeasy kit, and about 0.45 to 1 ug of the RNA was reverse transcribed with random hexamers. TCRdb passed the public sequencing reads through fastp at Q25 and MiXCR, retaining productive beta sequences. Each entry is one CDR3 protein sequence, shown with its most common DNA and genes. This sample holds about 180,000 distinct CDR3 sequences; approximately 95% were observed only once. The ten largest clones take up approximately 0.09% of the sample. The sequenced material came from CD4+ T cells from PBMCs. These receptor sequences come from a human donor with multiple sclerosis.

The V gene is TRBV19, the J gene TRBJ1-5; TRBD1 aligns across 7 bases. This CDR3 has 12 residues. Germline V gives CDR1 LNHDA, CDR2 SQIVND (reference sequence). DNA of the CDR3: TGTGGATCGGGACAGATCAATCAGCCCCAGCATTTT. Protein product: CGSGQINQPQHF.

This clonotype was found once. As DNA, the CDR3 is TGTGCCTGGGCTCCCTGGACTAATGAAAAACTGTTTTTT. It specifies CAWAPWTNEKLFF. The chain is built from TRBV30 and TRBJ1-4; D is unclear. Between the trimmed V and J ends, which lost 5 bases and 2 bases, there was a span of 9 bases. This CDR3 has 13 amino acids. Germline CDR1 reads GTSNPN; CDR2 reads SVGIG (reference sequence).

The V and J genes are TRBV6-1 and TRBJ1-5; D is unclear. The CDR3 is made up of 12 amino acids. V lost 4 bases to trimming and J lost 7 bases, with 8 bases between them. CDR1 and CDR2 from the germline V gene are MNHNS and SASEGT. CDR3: CASSVVGQPQHF. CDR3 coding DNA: TGTGCCAGCAGTGTGGTGGGACAGCCCCAGCATTTT.

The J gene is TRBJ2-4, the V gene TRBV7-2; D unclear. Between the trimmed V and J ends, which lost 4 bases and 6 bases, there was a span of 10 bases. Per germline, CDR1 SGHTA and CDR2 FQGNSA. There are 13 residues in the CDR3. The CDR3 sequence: CASSSRSINIQYF. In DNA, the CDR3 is TGTGCCAGCAGCTCCCGGTCCATAAACATTCAGTACTTC.

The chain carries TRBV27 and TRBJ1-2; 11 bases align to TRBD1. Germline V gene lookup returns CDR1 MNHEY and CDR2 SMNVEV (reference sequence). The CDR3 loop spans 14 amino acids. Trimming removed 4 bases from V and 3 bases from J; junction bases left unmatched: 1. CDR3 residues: CASSWDRGYYGYTF. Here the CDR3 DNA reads TGTGCCAGCAGTTGGGACAGGGGGTACTATGGCTACACCTTC.

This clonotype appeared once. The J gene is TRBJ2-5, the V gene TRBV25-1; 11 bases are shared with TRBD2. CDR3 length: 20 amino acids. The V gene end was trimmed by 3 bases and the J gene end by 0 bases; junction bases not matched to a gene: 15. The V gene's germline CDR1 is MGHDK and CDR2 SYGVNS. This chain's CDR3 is CASSDRGGLAARGHQETQYF. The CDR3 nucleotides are TGTGCCAGCAGTGATAGGGGGGGACTAGCGGCACGGGGGCACCAAGAGACCCAGTACTTC.

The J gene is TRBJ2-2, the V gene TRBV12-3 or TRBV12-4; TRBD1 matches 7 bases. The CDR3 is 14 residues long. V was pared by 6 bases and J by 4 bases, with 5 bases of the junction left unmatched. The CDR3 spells CASRSDRATGELFF. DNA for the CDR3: TGTGCCAGCAGGTCAGACAGGGCCACCGGGGAGCTGTTTTTT.

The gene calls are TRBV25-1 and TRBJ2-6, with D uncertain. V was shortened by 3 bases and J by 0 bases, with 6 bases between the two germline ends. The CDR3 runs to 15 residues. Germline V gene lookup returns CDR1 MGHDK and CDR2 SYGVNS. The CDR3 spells CASSDNHSGANVLTF. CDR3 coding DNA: TGTGCCAGCAGTGACAACCACTCTGGGGCCAACGTCCTGACTTTC.

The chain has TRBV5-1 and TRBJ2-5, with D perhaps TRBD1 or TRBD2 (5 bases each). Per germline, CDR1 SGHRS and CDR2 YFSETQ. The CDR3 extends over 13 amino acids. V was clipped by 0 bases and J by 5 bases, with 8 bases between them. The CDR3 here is CASSLAGTETQYF. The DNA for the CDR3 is TGCGCCAGCAGCTTGGCAGGGACGGAGACCCAGTACTTC. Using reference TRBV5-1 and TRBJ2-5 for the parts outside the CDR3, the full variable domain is KAGVTQTPRYLIKTRGQQVTLSCSPISGHRSVSWYQQTPGQGLQFLFEYFSETQRNKGNFPGRFSGRQFSNSRSEMNVSTLELGDSALYLCASSLAGTETQYFGPGTRLLVL.

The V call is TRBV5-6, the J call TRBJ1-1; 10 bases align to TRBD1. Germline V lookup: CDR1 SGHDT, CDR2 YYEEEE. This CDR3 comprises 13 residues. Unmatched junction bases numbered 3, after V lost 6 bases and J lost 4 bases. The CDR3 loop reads CASTGQGGTEAFF. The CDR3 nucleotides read TGTGCCAGCACCGGACAGGGGGGCACTGAAGCTTTCTTT.

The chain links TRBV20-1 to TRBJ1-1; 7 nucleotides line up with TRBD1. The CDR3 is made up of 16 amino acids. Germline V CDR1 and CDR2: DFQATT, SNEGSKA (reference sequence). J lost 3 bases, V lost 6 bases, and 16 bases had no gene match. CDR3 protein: CSAPGGLGPLHTEAFF. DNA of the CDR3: TGCAGTGCCCCAGGGGGGCTAGGACCTCTCCACACTGAAGCTTTCTTT.

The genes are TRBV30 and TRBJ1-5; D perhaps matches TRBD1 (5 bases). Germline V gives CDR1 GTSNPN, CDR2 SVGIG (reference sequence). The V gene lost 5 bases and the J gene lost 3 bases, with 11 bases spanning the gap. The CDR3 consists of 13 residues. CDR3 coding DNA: TGTGCCTGGTCTGAGGGGAACAATCAGCCCCAGCATTTT. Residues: CAWSEGNNQPQHF.

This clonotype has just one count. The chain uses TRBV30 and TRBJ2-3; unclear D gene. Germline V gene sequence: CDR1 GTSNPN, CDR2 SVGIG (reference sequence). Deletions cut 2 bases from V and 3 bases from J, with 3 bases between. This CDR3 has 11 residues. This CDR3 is CAWSFTDTQYF. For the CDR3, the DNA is TGTGCCTGGAGTTTTACAGATACGCAGTATTTT.

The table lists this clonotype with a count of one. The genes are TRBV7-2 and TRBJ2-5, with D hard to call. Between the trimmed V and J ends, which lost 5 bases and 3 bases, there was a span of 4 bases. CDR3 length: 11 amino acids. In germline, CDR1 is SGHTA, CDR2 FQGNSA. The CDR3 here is CASSPKETQYF. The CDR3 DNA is TGTGCCAGCAGCCCCAAAGAGACCCAGTACTTC.

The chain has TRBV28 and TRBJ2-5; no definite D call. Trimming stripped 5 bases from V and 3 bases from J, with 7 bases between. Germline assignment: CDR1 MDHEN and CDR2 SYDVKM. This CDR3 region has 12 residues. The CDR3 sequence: CASSVKEETQYF. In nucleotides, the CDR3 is TGTGCCAGCAGTGTAAAAGAAGAGACCCAGTACTTC.

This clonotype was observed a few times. The CDR3 loop reads CASSATGSGGYTF. The CDR3 DNA is TGTGCCAGCAGTGCGACAGGGAGTGGAGGCTACACCTTC. The rearrangement uses TRBV6-1 and TRBJ1-2; 7 nucleotides align to TRBD1. V was clipped by 4 bases and J by 8 bases; unmatched bases: 7. The CDR3 extends over 13 amino acids. Germline CDR1 and CDR2: MNHNS and SASEGT.

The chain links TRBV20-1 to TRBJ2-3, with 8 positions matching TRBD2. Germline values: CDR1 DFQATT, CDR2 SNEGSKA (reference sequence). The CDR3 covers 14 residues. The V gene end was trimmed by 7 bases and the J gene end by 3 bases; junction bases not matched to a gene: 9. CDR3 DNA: TGCAGTGGCAACCCGGGACTAGAGACAGATACGCAGTATTTT. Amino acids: CSGNPGLETDTQYF.

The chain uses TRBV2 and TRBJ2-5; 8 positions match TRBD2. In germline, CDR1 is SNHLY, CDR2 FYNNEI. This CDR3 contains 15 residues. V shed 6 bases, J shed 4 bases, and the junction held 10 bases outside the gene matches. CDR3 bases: TGTGCCAGCAGCTTTAAGCGGGAGAGGGGAGAGACCCAGTACTTC. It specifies CASSFKRERGETQYF.

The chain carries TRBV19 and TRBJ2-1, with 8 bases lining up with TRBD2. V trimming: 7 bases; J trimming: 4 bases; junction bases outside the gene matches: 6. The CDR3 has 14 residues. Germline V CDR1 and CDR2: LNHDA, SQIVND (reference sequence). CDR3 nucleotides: TGTGCCAGTAAGGTAGCGGGGTCATACAATGAGCAGTTCTTC. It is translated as CASKVAGSYNEQFF.

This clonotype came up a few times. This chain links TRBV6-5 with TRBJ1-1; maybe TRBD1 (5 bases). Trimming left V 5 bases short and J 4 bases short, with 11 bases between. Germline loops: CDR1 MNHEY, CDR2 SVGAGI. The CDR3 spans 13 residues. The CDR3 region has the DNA TGTGCCAGCAGTCGGGACTTAACCACTGAAGCTTTCTTT. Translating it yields CASSRDLTTEAFF.

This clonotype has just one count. Written as DNA, the CDR3 is TGTGCCAGCAGCTTTGGGGGCGCTGGGGCCAACGTCCTGACTTTC. Encoded protein: CASSFGGAGANVLTF. V usage is TRBV7-2 and J usage is TRBJ2-6; D perhaps matches TRBD1 (6 bases). Germline CDR1 and CDR2: SGHTA and FQGNSA. V shed 3 bases and J shed 2 bases, with 8 bases lying between them. The CDR3 extends over 15 amino acids.

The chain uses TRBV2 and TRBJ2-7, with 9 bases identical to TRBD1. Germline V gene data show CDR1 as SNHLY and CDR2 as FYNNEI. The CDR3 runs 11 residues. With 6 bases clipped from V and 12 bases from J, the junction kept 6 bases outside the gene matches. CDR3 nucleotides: TGTGCCAGCAGGTTGACAGGGGGTAGGTACTTC. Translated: CASRLTGGRYF. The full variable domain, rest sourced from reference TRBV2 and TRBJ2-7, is EPEVTQTPSHQVTQMGQEVILRCVPISNHLYFYWYRQILGQKVEFLVSFYNNEISEKSEIFDDQFSVERPDGSNFTLKIRSTKLEDSAMYFCASRLTGGRYFGPGTRLTVT.

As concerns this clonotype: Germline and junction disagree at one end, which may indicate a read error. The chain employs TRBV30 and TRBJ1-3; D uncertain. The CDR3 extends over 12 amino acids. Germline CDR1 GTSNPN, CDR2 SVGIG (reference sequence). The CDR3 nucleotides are TGTGCCTGGGAGAGCTCTGAAAACACCATATATTTT. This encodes CAWESSENTIYF.

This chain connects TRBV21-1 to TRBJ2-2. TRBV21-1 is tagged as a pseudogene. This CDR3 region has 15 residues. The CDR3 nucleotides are TGTGCCAGCAGCAAAGCAAGGCTCCACACCGGGGAGCTGTTTTTT. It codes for CASSKARLHTGELFF.